Sequencing of this T cell receptor (beta chain) was carried out in a study of cytomegalovirus exposure and HLA in healthy donors. The overall study: A prior study identified 117 million unique TCR beta sequences from about 180 million T cells.

V was clipped by 5 bases and J by 10 bases; unmatched bases: 9. The CDR3 spans 13 residues. In germline, CDR1 is SGHRS, CDR2 YFSETQ. Study conclusions and caveats: Using a false discovery rate of 0.05, a later analysis showed that some 16,000 TCR beta sequences were associated with HLA alleles. V- and J-gene trimming in TCR beta was tied to a missense DCLRE1C variant by an analysis performed later.

As concerns this clone: Its specificity is not known.

Use of 60 Vbeta and 13 Jbeta primers characterized the PCR. In the authors' methods: In a later analysis, the count reached tens of millions of unique TCR beta chains, with 9 million to 11 million shared. The table came from immunoSEQ multiplex PCR; TCRdb's copy has only in-frame clones and leaves some out. The DNA gave D and trimming, while V, J and clone size come from that table. The sample shows around 150,000 clones, 80% to 90% of them seen only once. This chain connects TRBV5-1 to TRBJ1-2, with 9 nucleotides matching TRBD1. The receptor's source is a woman between 50 and 59 years old in good health and CMV-seronegative. Sequencing was performed on PBMCs. CDR3 bases: TGCGCCAGCAGTTATGGGACAGGGACCTCCTACACCTTC. Its protein product is CASSYGTGTSYTF.